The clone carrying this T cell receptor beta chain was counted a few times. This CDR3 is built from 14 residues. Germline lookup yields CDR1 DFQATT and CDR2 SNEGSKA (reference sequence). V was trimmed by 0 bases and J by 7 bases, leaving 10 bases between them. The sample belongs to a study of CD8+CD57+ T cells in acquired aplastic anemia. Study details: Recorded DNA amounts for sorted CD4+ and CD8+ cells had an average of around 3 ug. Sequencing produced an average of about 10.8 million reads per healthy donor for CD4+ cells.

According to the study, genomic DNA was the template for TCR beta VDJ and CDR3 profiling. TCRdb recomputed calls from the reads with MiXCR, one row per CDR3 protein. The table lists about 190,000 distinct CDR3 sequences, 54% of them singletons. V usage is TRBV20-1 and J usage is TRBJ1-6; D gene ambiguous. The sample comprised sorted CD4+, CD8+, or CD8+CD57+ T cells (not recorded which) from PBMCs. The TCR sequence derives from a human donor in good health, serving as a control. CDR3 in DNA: TGCAGTGCTAGAGACCCTTTCGGGAATTCACCCCTCCACTTT. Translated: CSARDPFGNSPLHF.